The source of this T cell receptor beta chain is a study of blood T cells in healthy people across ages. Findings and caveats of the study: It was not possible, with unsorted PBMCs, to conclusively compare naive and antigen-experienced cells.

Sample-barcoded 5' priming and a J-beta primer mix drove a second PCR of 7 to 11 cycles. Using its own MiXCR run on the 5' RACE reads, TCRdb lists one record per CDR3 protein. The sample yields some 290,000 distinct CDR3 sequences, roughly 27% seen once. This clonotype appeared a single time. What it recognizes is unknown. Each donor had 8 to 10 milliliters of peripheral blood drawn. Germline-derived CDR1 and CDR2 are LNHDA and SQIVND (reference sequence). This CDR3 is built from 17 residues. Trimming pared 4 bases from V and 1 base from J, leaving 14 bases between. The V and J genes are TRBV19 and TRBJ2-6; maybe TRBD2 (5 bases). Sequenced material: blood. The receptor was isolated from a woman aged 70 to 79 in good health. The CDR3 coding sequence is TGTGCCAGTAGTAGAGCCCATCGGGGTTCTGGGGCCAACGTCCTGACTTTC. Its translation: CASSRAHRGSGANVLTF.